A selection of T cell receptor beta chains follows, all from one sample in a study of pediatric ulcerative colitis. Sequencing was performed with immunoSEQ multiplex PCR; in TCRdb, only in-frame clones are kept and a portion is missing. This sample carries 20,000 to 25,000 clones, roughly 71% of them seen once, and the ten largest clones take over 6.5%. The specimen sequenced was gut tissue. The receptors were gathered from a boy younger than 18 with severe ulcerative colitis. The CDR3 runs from the conserved cysteine through the conserved F or W. Each record gives: D gene, V gene, J gene, clone size, CDR3 protein, CDR3 DNA. A D gene is named only where the DNA matches it firmly. For some rows the clone size is stated as once, few or many, or as a class when expanded; others skip it.

>.|TRBV27|TRBJ1-4|.
CASSLTLSWEEKLFF
TGTGCCAGCAGTTTAACACTTTCGTGGGAAGAAAAACTGTTTTTT
>.|TRBV9|TRBJ2-5|.
CASSVGRSQETQYF
TGTGCCAGCAGCGTAGGACGGAGCCAAGAGACCCAGTACTTC
>.|TRBV19|TRBJ2-1|once
CASMTGGVGEQFF
TGTGCCAGTATGACAGGAGGGGTTGGGGAGCAGTTCTTC
>.|TRBV4-3|TRBJ2-7|.
CASSQDRAGHYEQYF
TGCGCCAGCAGCCAAGATCGGGCAGGCCATTACGAGCAGTACTTC
>.|TRBV21-1|TRBJ2-5|.
CASSKGTAGLQETQYF
TGTGCCAGCAGCAAAGGGACAGCGGGCCTCCAAGAGACCCAGTACTTC
>TRBD1|TRBV5-1|TRBJ1-4|once
CASPFPNDGRGLFFEKLFF
TGCGCCAGCCCTTTCCCTAACGACGGCAGGGGGCTTTTTTTTGAAAAACTGTTTTTT
>TRBD2|TRBV29-1|TRBJ2-3|.
CSVGRRLAGGIHSTDTQYF
TGCAGCGTTGGTCGTAGACTAGCGGGGGGTATCCATAGCACAGATACGCAGTATTTT
>.|TRBV18|TRBJ2-5|.
CASSRRATETQYF
TGTGCCAGCTCGCGCAGGGCTACGGAGACCCAGTACTTC
>.|TRBV30|TRBJ1-2|.
CAWSVPGRGIGRNYGYTF
TGTGCCTGGAGTGTACCGGGGAGAGGGATCGGAAGGAACTATGGCTACACCTTC
>.|TRBV7-9|TRBJ2-7|few
CASSLSNGLGVSGEQYF
TGTGCCAGCAGCTTATCTAACGGCCTAGGGGTTTCGGGCGAGCAGTACTTC
>.|TRBV4-2|TRBJ1-3|.
CASSQDQSSGNTIYF
TGTGCCAGCAGCCAAGATCAAAGCTCTGGAAACACCATATATTTT
>.|TRBV6-1|TRBJ1-6|.
CASKATSSYNSPLHF
TGTGCCAGCAAGGCCACCAGCTCCTATAATTCACCCCTCCACTTT
>.|TRBV5-1|TRBJ2-7|.
CASSLSSYEQYF
TGCGCCAGCAGCCTGAGCTCCTACGAGCAGTACTTC
>TRBD1|TRBV14|TRBJ1-1|few
CASSPPGQAVSAFF
TGTGCCAGCAGCCCGCCCGGACAGGCTGTTTCGGCTTTCTTT
>TRBD1|TRBV7-4|TRBJ1-1|.
CASSLVRGRFFAEAFF
TGTGCCAGCAGCTTAGTCAGGGGGAGATTTTTCGCTGAAGCTTTCTTT
>.|TRBV18|TRBJ1-2|.
CASSLADGPYGYTF
TGTGCCAGCTCACTGGCGGACGGGCCCTATGGCTACACCTTC
>TRBD2|TRBV6-6|TRBJ2-1|once
CASSYYILTSGVEQFF
TGTGCCAGCAGTTATTACATTTTGACTAGCGGGGTTGAGCAGTTCTTC
>.|TRBV15|TRBJ1-1|.
CATSGQYGTEAFF
TGTGCCACCAGCGGCCAATACGGCACTGAAGCTTTCTTT
>TRBD2|TRBV5-1|TRBJ2-5|.
CASSLVTGGGETQYF
TGCGCCAGCAGCTTGGTCACGGGAGGTGGGGAGACCCAGTACTTC
>TRBD1|TRBV29-1|TRBJ2-5|.
CSVRQGASETQYF
TGCAGCGTTAGACAGGGGGCGAGTGAGACCCAGTACTTC
>TRBD1|TRBV11-3|TRBJ2-6|.
CASSPGQGDSGANVLTF
TGTGCCAGCAGCCCGGGACAGGGTGACTCTGGGGCCAACGTCCTGACTTTC
>TRBD1|TRBV19|TRBJ1-2|once
CASSMDRVLYGYTF
TGTGCCAGTAGTATGGACAGGGTTTTATATGGCTACACCTTC
>TRBD2|TRBV2|TRBJ2-1|.
CASSLKTSGSFEQFF
TGTGCCAGCAGCCTCAAGACTAGCGGGAGCTTTGAGCAGTTCTTC
>TRBD1|TRBV18|TRBJ1-3|once
CASSLGQGIGNTIYF
TGTGCCAGCTCACTGGGACAGGGAATCGGAAACACCATATATTTT
>.|TRBV6-8|TRBJ2-7|few
CASSLVGGKPYEQYF
TGTGCCAGCAGTTTAGTCGGAGGGAAACCCTACGAGCAGTACTTC
>TRBD2|TRBV7-6|TRBJ2-1|.
CASSHLAGPDYEQFF
TGTGCCAGCAGCCATTTAGCGGGACCCGATTATGAGCAGTTCTTC
>.|TRBV30|TRBJ2-2|.
CAWSGAGELFF
TGTGCCTGGAGTGGGGCCGGGGAGCTGTTTTTT
>.|TRBV29-1|TRBJ1-2|medium-sized
CSARESSSYGYTF
TGCAGCGCCAGGGAGTCAAGTTCCTATGGCTACACCTTC
>.|TRBV11-2|TRBJ2-7|.
CASSKDQGPFYEQYF
TGTGCCAGCAGCAAGGACCAGGGCCCTTTCTACGAGCAGTACTTC
>TRBD1|TRBV18|TRBJ2-2|few
CASSGQGRTGELFF
TGTGCCAGTTCTGGACAGGGAAGGACCGGGGAGCTGTTTTTT
>.|TRBV10-1|TRBJ2-7|.
CASSEDGDSYEQYF
TGCGCCAGCAGTGAGGACGGGGATTCCTACGAGCAGTACTTC
>TRBD1|TRBV19|TRBJ1-1|.
CASSKWAGGNTEAFF
TGTGCCAGTAGTAAGTGGGCAGGGGGGAACACTGAAGCTTTCTTT
>TRBD1|TRBV5-1|TRBJ2-1|.
CASSHNDRDEQFF
TGCGCCAGCAGCCATAACGACAGGGATGAGCAGTTCTTC
>.|TRBV29-1|TRBJ1-1|.
CSVEGTELNTEAFF
TGCAGCGTTGAAGGGACTGAATTGAACACTGAAGCTTTCTTT
>TRBD2|TRBV10-3|TRBJ2-1|.
CAISESMAGAYNEQFF
TGTGCCATCAGTGAGTCGATGGCGGGAGCCTACAATGAGCAGTTCTTC
>.|TRBV15|TRBJ2-5|.
CATSRDRASEPYQETQYF
TGTGCCACCAGCAGAGATCGGGCTAGCGAACCGTACCAAGAGACCCAGTACTTC
>.|TRBV5-1|TRBJ2-1|once
CASSLVSGGSYNEQFF
TGCGCCAGCAGCTTGGTTTCGGGTGGCTCCTACAATGAGCAGTTCTTC
>TRBD1|TRBV11-3|TRBJ2-2|.
CASSLGTGTGPTGELFF
TGTGCCAGCAGCTTAGGAACTGGGACAGGGCCCACCGGGGAGCTGTTTTTT
>TRBD1|TRBV29-1|TRBJ1-2|.
CSGYMDRRNYGYTF
TGCAGCGGTTACATGGACAGGAGGAACTATGGCTACACCTTC
>.|TRBV18|TRBJ1-1|.
CASSPPGGSRNTEAFF
TGTGCCAGCTCACCACCGGGGGGGAGTCGGAACACTGAAGCTTTCTTT